The table lists the clone carrying this T cell receptor (beta chain) with a few counts. Its antigen is unknown. These data come from a study of T cell repertoires in cytomegalovirus infection. Whole-study context: In public TCR beta signatures, there were indications of both CMV infection and matching HLA type.

This CDR3 is 15 amino acids long. Trimming pared 6 bases from V and 1 base from J, leaving 17 bases between. The germline V gene encodes CDR1 DFQATT and CDR2 SNEGSKA (reference sequence). TCRdb re-called the reads with MiXCR, one entry per CDR3 protein. The table records some 600,000 distinct CDR3 sequences, roughly 26% of them present only once. Study observations and caveats: CMV-specific HLA-C-restricted TCR beta clonotypes dominated the ex vivo response. Adding up the frequency of public TCR beta families identified people who carried CMV plus the relevant HLA.

The TCR comes from a human donor in good health (CMV status not recorded). Some clones in this sample may be carry-over from other donors' samples. This chain links TRBV20-1 with TRBJ2-3; D may match TRBD1 or TRBD2 (5 bases each). Sequenced material: CD8+ T cells from PBMCs. The CDR3 loop is CSARGTPEGTDTQYF. CDR3 sequence (DNA): TGCAGTGCCCGGGGCACCCCGGAGGGCACAGATACGCAGTATTTT.